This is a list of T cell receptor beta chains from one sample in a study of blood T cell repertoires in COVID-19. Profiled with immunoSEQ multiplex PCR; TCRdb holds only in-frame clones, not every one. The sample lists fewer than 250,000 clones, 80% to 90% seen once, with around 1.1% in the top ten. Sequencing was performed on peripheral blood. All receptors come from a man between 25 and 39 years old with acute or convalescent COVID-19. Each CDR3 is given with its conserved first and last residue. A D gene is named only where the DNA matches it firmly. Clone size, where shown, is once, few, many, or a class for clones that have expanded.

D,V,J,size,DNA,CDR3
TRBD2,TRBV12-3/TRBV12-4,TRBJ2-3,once,TGTGCCAGCAGTTTGCGGGGGGGGGATACGCAGTATTTT,CASSLRGGDTQYF
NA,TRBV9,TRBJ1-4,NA,TGTGCCAGCTCCAGGTCGGGGAATGAAAAACTGTTTTTT,CASSRSGNEKLFF
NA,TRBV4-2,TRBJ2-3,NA,TGTGCCAGCAGCCAAGTGGCGCGGGAAGGCACAGATACGCAGTATTTT,CASSQVAREGTDTQYF
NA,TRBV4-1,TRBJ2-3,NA,TGCGCCAGCAGCCAAGTAGCGGATTGGACAGATACGCAGTATTTT,CASSQVADWTDTQYF
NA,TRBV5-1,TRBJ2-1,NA,TGCGCCAGCACCCTGAGTCCCGGCTCCTACAATGAGCAGTTCTTC,CASTLSPGSYNEQFF
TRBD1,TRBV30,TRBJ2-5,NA,TGTGCCTCGACCCGCAGGGGGCGAGAGACCCAGTACTTC,CASTRRGRETQYF
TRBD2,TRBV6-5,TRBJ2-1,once,TGTGCCAGCAGTTACACCGGGACTAACAATGAGCAGTTCTTC,CASSYTGTNNEQFF
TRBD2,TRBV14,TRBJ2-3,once,TGTGCCAGCAGTCCGGGACTAGCGTATACGCAGTATTTT,CASSPGLAYTQYF
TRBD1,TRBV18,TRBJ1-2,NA,TGTGCCAGCTCACCAGCCGGGACAGGGGGCCTTGGCTACACCTTC,CASSPAGTGGLGYTF
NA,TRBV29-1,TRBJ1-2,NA,TGCAGCGTTGGAGGTCAGGGTGGCTACACCTTC,CSVGGQGGYTF
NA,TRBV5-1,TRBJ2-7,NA,TGCGCCAGCAGCTCACTTCAAGGACTTAGTTCCTACGAGCAGTACTTC,CASSSLQGLSSYEQYF
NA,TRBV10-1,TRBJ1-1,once,TGCGCCAGCAGGGAAGCGGGGGTGAACACTGAAGCTTTCTTT,CASREAGVNTEAFF
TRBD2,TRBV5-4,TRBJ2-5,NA,TGTGCCAGCAGCCCTATCGGGACTAGCGGGAGGGCACACCAAGAGACCCAGTACTTC,CASSPIGTSGRAHQETQYF
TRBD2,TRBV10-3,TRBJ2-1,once,TGTGCCATCAGCACTAGCGGGACCCACAATGAGCAGTTCTTC,CAISTSGTHNEQFF
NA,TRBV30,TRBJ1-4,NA,TGTGCCTGGAGTGGATCAGGGTCGACTAATGAAAAACTGTTTTTT,CAWSGSGSTNEKLFF
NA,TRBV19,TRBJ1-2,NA,TGTGCCAGTAGTACAGGGTTCAGAGGCTATGGCTACACCTTC,CASSTGFRGYGYTF
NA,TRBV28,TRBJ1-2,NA,TGTGCCAGCAGTTTGTACACGTATGGCTACACCTTC,CASSLYTYGYTF
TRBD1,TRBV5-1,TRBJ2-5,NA,TGCGCCAGCAGCTTGGAGCCTCTTACAGGGGGCCGGGAGACCCAGTACTTC,CASSLEPLTGGRETQYF
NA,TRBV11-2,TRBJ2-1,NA,TGTGCCAGCAGCTTAGCCAGGATGGCCTACAATGAGCAGTTCTTC,CASSLARMAYNEQFF
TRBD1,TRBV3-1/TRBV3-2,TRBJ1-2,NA,TGTGCCAGCAGCCGACAGGGTAGCCGCCCCACGTATGGCTACACCTTC,CASSRQGSRPTYGYTF
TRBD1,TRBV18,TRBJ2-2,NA,TGTGCCAGCTCACCCCGAAGTGGGACAGGGGGCGTCGGGGAGCTGTTTTTT,CASSPRSGTGGVGELFF
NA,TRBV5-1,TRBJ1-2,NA,TGCGCCAGCACTACAGGAGACTCTAACTATGGCTACACCTTC,CASTTGDSNYGYTF
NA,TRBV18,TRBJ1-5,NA,TGTGCCAGCTCACCAGGGGTAGCGCAGCCCCAGCATTTT,CASSPGVAQPQHF
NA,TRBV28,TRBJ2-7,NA,TGTGCCAGCAATCGTGGTGGGGGGGCGCGTCTTAGTTACGAGCAGTACTTC,CASNRGGGARLSYEQYF
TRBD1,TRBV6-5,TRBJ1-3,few,TGTGCCAGCTCCCTAGGGACAGCCCGAAACACCATATATTTT,CASSLGTARNTIYF
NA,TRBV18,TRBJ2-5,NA,TGTGCCAGCTCCCCCTTTTTAACTAGCTCCGAGACCCAGTACTTC,CASSPFLTSSETQYF
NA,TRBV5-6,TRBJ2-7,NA,TGTGCCAGCAGCTGGGGGCGTGGGGGCGAGCAGTACTTC,CASSWGRGGEQYF
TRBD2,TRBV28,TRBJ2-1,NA,TGTGCCAGCAGTTTAGGACTAGCGGGAGGAATTGAGCAGTTCTTC,CASSLGLAGGIEQFF
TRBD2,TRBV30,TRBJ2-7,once,TGTGCCTGGACCCGCGGGAGGGGTAGGCACGAGCAGTACTTC,CAWTRGRGRHEQYF
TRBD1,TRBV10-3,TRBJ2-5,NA,TGTGCCATCAGTGGGATGACAGGGGGCCAAGAGACCCAGTACTTC,CAISGMTGGQETQYF
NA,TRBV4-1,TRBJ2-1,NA,TGCGCCAGCAGACGGGACTCCACCCGTGGTAATGAGCAGTTCTTC,CASRRDSTRGNEQFF
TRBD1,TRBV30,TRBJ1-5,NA,TGTGCCTGGAGTGACGGACCGGGACAGGGTATTTTGCAGCCCCAGCATTTT,CAWSDGPGQGILQPQHF
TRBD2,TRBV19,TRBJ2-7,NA,TGTGCCAGTAGTACCTCTCGGGAGGGTAACTACGAGCAGTACTTC,CASSTSREGNYEQYF
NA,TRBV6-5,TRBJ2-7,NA,TGTGCCGCCCCTCGGGGGTCCTACGAGCAGTACTTC,CAAPRGSYEQYF
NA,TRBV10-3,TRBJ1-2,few,TGTGCCATCAGTGAGTCGAAGACCCATCTAGCGGGGGGCTACACCTTC,CAISESKTHLAGGYTF
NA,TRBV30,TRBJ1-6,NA,TGTGCCTGGGGAGGGGACTCTTTCCTGAGCTCCTATAATTCACCCCTCCACTTT,CAWGGDSFLSSYNSPLHF